One T cell receptor (beta chain) is described in this entry. Its antigen remains unidentified. This sample is part of a study of PD-L1 blockade in urothelial cancer. Whole-study results and caveats: A below-median TCR clonality in blood before treatment predicted better survival.

Every PCR was spiked with synthetic TCR analog templates. Data came from immunoSEQ multiplex PCR; TCRdb stores just in-frame clones and leaves some out. The sample lists tens of thousands of clones; around 90% were seen once. Time point noted: pretreatment peripheral blood. Enrolled patients showed locally advanced or metastatic urothelial carcinoma. V lost 2 bases to trimming and J lost 7 bases, with 9 bases between them. The CDR3 totals 13 residues. The germline V gene has CDR1 MDHEN and CDR2 SYDVKM. The specimen was PBMCs, collected around atezolizumab (anti-PD-L1) treatment. The sequence came from a man in his 70s with urothelial cancer. The V call is TRBV28, the J call TRBJ1-3; D call uncertain. The CDR3 DNA reads TGTGCCAGCAGTTTAGTATTACGGAACACCATATATTTT. Protein: CASSLVLRNTIYF.